This TCR beta chain was recorded in a study of response to subunit inactivated influenza vaccine. MiXCR, run by TCRdb on the RT-PCR reads, gives a single entry per CDR3 protein. The sample lists under 950,000 distinct CDR3 sequences; over 20% were seen once. This CDR3 is built from 13 residues. The V end lost 3 bases, the J end lost 4 bases, and 9 bases lay between the germline ends. This clonotype was seen more than once but under ten times. Its antigen is currently unknown. Study-wide points: Each seasonal flu vaccination may recruit only limited new T cells, authors suggested.

This TCR was recovered from a man aged 45-65 years who received an inactivated influenza vaccine. The J gene is TRBJ1-1, the V gene TRBV12-3 or TRBV12-4; maybe TRBD1 (5 bases). The sequencing here drew on PBMCs from blood, taken less than 6 days after vaccination. This CDR3 reads CASSLSRATEAFF. The DNA of the CDR3 is TGTGCCAGCAGTTTGTCCAGGGCCACTGAAGCTTTCTTT.